This T cell receptor (beta chain) comes out of a study of identical twins. Notes on the study in general: Twins showed weaker excess sharing in their beta out-of-frame sequences. Within monozygotic twins, out-of-frame TCR alpha sharing was underestimated by the models. One should note that invariant MAIT and iNKT cells could partly confound zero-insertion analyses.

Germline assignment: CDR1 SGDLS and CDR2 YYNGEE. The CDR3 covers 15 residues. Trimming at V came to 0 bases and at J to 5 bases, leaving 3 bases not matched to a gene. This clonotype has just a few counts. What it binds is not known. Healthy Caucasian donors formed the entire cohort. TCRdb passed the 5' RACE reads through MiXCR, listing each CDR3 protein once. The sample consists of 1.5 million to 2 million distinct CDR3 sequences, under 35% of them appearing once. This clonotype originated in a newborn girl in good health. The chain couples TRBV9 to TRBJ2-7; 12 positions match TRBD2. Sequencing used cord blood. CDR3 nucleotide sequence: TGTGCCAGCAGCGTAGAAGGGACTAGCGGGCACGAGCAGTACTTC. Amino acid sequence: CASSVEGTSGHEQYF.